The 8 T cell receptor beta chains presented below share a single source sample, sequenced in a study of T cells in Graves' hyperthyroidism and ophthalmopathy. Regions amplified from RNA transcripts were the TCR beta CDR3 regions. Carried out on the TCR CDR3, a first-round RT-PCR used the HTBI primer set. TCRdb fed the multiplex PCR reads into MiXCR, producing one record per CDR3 protein. The repertoire has about 640,000 distinct CDR3 sequences, 20% to 25% of them found once; the top ten carry roughly 30%. Specimen: blood. These TCRs come from a man aged 25 to 40 with Graves' ophthalmopathy.

The chain links TRBV10-3 to TRBJ2-7; 10 positions match TRBD2. The CDR3 is made up of 16 amino acids. Germline CDR1 ENHRY, CDR2 SYGVKD. J lost 5 bases, V lost 2 bases, and 9 bases had no gene match. CDR3 nucleotides: TGTGCCATCAGTGAGGTGGCTAGCGGGAGTGGGGACGAGCAGTACTTC. Translating it yields CAISEVASGSGDEQYF.

This clonotype was counted ten times or more. The V call is TRBV18, the J call TRBJ2-1; the D is unclear. Germline assignment: CDR1 KGHSH and CDR2 LQKENI. The CDR3 runs 15 residues. Deletions cut 1 base from V and 0 bases from J, with 7 bases between. The CDR3 region is CASSPREFSYNEQFF. The CDR3 region has the DNA TGTGCCAGCTCACCACGGGAATTCTCCTACAATGAGCAGTTCTTC.

This clonotype was recorded at least ten times. This chain connects TRBV28 to TRBJ2-7; TRBD1 agrees at 7 bases. The length of the CDR3 is 14 residues. J lost 2 bases, V lost 4 bases, and 5 bases had no gene match. The germline CDR1 and CDR2 sequences are MDHEN and SYDVKM. DNA of the CDR3: TGTGCCAGCAGTTCCGGGACAGTGCCCTACGAGCAGTACTTC. The encoded protein is CASSSGTVPYEQYF.

The gene calls are TRBV5-4 and TRBJ1-2, with D uncertain. V dropped 0 bases and J dropped 6 bases, with 9 bases sitting between them. This CDR3 region has 13 residues. Germline CDR1 is SGHNT and CDR2 is YYREEE (reference sequence). DNA for the CDR3: TGTGCCAGCAGCTTGGTGGGCGGTAATGGCTACACCTTC. It is translated as CASSLVGGNGYTF.

The chain links TRBV20-1 to TRBJ1-6, with D hard to call. The CDR3 contains 15 residues. V shed 4 bases and J shed 7 bases, with 17 bases lying between them. Looked up from germline, CDR1 is DFQATT and CDR2 is SNEGSKA (reference sequence). Here the CDR3 DNA reads TGCAGTGCTAACCGGGCCCCTACAGACAATTCACCCCTCCACTTT. Amino acids: CSANRAPTDNSPLHF.

The chain uses TRBV7-2 and TRBJ2-3, with 7 bases aligning to TRBD1. CDR1 SGHTA and CDR2 FQGNSA come from the germline V gene. The V gene end was trimmed by 5 bases and the J gene end by 2 bases; junction bases not matched to a gene: 4. The CDR3 runs to 14 residues. This chain's CDR3 is CASSVGQITDTQYF. The CDR3 bases are TGTGCCAGCAGCGTGGGACAGATCACAGATACGCAGTATTTT. Looking up the rest from reference TRBV7-2 and TRBJ2-3 gives the full variable domain: GAGVSQSPSNKVTEKGKDVELRCDPISGHTALYWYRQSLGQGLEFLIYFQGNSAPDKSGLPSDRFSAERTGGSVSTLTIQRTQQEDSAVYLCASSVGQITDTQYFGPGTRLTVL.

The genes are TRBV11-2 and TRBJ2-3; tentatively, D is TRBD1 (5 bases). Germline loops: CDR1 SGHAT, CDR2 FQNNGV. Trimming removed 4 bases at V and 7 bases at J, with 18 bases between. This CDR3 contains 15 residues. CDR3 sequence (DNA): TGTGCCAGCAGCTCCCAGGGCCCATCAAAAAATACGCAGTATTTT. Translated: CASSSQGPSKNTQYF.

The gene calls are TRBV4-1 and TRBJ2-7; no clear D gene. This CDR3 is built from 14 residues. The V and J ends lost 1 base and 2 bases respectively, with 9 bases between them. Germline-derived CDR1 and CDR2 are MGHRA and YSYEKL. CDR3: CASSQVSRPYEQYF. DNA for the CDR3: TGCGCCAGCAGCCAAGTGTCACGGCCCTACGAGCAGTACTTC.